The 28 T cell receptor beta chains given below trace back to one sample, sequenced in a study of HIV-infected patients and healthy controls. cDNA was made from approximately 0.55 ug RNA using alpha and beta constant primers. Alpha and beta chain libraries were made separately by chain-specific third strand synthesis with multiplexing indices. TCRdb reprocessed the 5' RACE reads via MiXCR and lists one record per CDR3 protein. The table records 10,000 to 12,000 distinct CDR3 sequences, around 8% of them present only once. The repertoire came from unfractionated whole blood and reflected all unsorted peripheral T cells. Sequencing input: blood. All receptors come from an adult in good health.

This clonotype is judged medium-sized. V is TRBV12-3 or TRBV12-4 and J is TRBJ1-5; D unclear. Between the trimmed V and J ends, which lost 4 bases and 2 bases, there was a span of 3 bases. This CDR3 is built from 12 residues. CDR3 sequence reads: CASSSGNQPQHF. In DNA form, the CDR3 reads TGTGCCAGCAGTTCCGGCAATCAGCCCCAGCATTTT.

This clonotype has a count of ten or more. J is TRBJ2-5 and V is TRBV6-2 or TRBV6-3, with 11 bases fitting TRBD2. CDR1 and CDR2 (germline): MNHEY, SVGEGT. The CDR3 length is 16 residues. The trim removed 6 bases at V and 5 bases at J, leaving 11 bases unmatched. The CDR3 spells CASSIGTSGSWETQYF. The CDR3 nucleotides read TGTGCCAGCAGCATCGGGACTAGCGGTTCTTGGGAGACCCAGTACTTC.

In this sample, this clonotype is medium-sized. The chain recombines TRBV29-1 with TRBJ2-1; no clear D. Trimming shortened V by 4 bases and J by 7 bases, and 8 bases separated the two germline ends. The CDR3 covers 11 residues. The germline V gene encodes CDR1 SQVTM and CDR2 ANQGSEA. The CDR3 nucleotides read TGCAGCGTTGGGCAGGAGAATGAGCAGTTCTTC. The encoded protein is CSVGQENEQFF.

This clonotype was observed many times. V is TRBV19 and J is TRBJ2-3; a weak D match, TRBD1 (6 bases). Trimming took 6 bases from V and 5 from J, leaving 21 bases between them. CDR3 size: 16 residues. CDR1 is LNHDA and CDR2 is SQIVND in the germline V gene (reference sequence). The CDR3 DNA sequence: TGTGCCAGTAGCCTGGGGGCGCGGGCGACGGGAGATACGCAGTATTTT. This translates into CASSLGARATGDTQYF.

At least ten counts were recorded for this clonotype. The CDR3 spells CASSEPGFNEKLFF. Here the CDR3 DNA reads TGTGCCAGCAGTGAGCCCGGCTTTAATGAAAAACTGTTTTTT. V and J are TRBV6-1 and TRBJ1-4, with D unresolved. Between the trimmed V and J ends, which lost 3 bases and 4 bases, there was a span of 9 bases. There are 14 residues in the CDR3. Germline V CDR1 and CDR2: MNHNS, SASEGT.

This clonotype ranks as medium-sized. The chain joins TRBV18 to TRBJ1-2; 7 nucleotides agree with TRBD1. CDR1 is KGHSH and CDR2 is LQKENI in the germline V gene. This CDR3 region has 15 residues. With 0 bases clipped from V and 6 bases from J, the junction kept 7 bases outside the gene matches. The CDR3 spells CASSPPNDRVDGYTF. CDR3 bases: TGTGCCAGCTCACCACCGAATGACAGGGTAGATGGCTACACCTTC.

The chain carries TRBV6-2 or TRBV6-3 and TRBJ2-7; D gene ambiguous. Germline V gene sequence: CDR1 MNHEY, CDR2 SVGEGT. This CDR3 region has 15 residues. Trimming stripped 2 bases from V and 3 bases from J, with 14 bases between. CDR3 region: CASSYEPRSGYEQYF. The CDR3 nucleotides read TGTGCCAGCAGTTACGAACCCCGGTCGGGCTACGAGCAGTACTTC.

The chain employs TRBV29-1 and TRBJ1-2; tentative D call: TRBD1 (6 bases). CDR1 is SQVTM and CDR2 is ANQGSEA in the germline V gene. This CDR3 region has 13 residues. Trimming took 3 bases from V and 6 from J, leaving 14 bases between them. The CDR3 loop reads CSVDDRTQDGYTF. The CDR3 nucleotides read TGCAGCGTTGATGACAGGACGCAGGATGGCTACACCTTC.

This sequence joins TRBV10-3 and TRBJ1-3; D ambiguous. The germline CDR1 and CDR2 sequences are ENHRY and SYGVKD. This CDR3 has 14 residues. The ends were cut back, 11 bases at V and 0 bases at J, with 14 bases in the middle. CDR3 sequence reads: CASRTDVSGNTIYF. DNA of the CDR3: TGTGCCTCGAGGACGGATGTCTCTGGAAACACCATATATTTT.

This clonotype was counted at least ten times. The CDR3 sequence is CASSPGGERTGELFF. The CDR3 DNA is TGTGCCAGCAGCCCGGGAGGGGAAAGAACCGGGGAGCTGTTTTTT. The chain joins TRBV7-8 to TRBJ2-2; 8 bases map to TRBD2. After removal of 5 bases from V and 5 bases from J, the junction contained 7 bases not matched to a gene. This CDR3 has 15 amino acids. The germline gives CDR1 SGHVS, CDR2 FQNEAQ.

The chain couples TRBV18 to TRBJ2-7; D remains ambiguous. Germline-derived CDR1 and CDR2 are KGHSH and LQKENI. V lost 3 bases and J 5 bases, leaving 11 bases between the germline ends. The CDR3 length is 13 residues. In nucleotides, the CDR3 is TGTGCCAGCTCACCCTCCGGTCAGGACGAGCAGTACTTC. It codes for CASSPSGQDEQYF.

This clonotype was detected ten times or more. The chain recombines TRBV7-6 with TRBJ2-1; TRBD1 is a possible D gene (6 bases). Trimming took 4 bases from V and 7 from J, leaving 14 bases between them. CDR1 SGHVS and CDR2 FNYEAQ come from the germline V gene. The CDR3 sequence is 14 residues long. The CDR3 coding sequence is TGTGCCAGCAGCTCTCCAGGGGATGGTAATGAGCAGTTCTTC. Residues: CASSSPGDGNEQFF.

This clonotype counts as medium-sized (0.01 to 0.1%). The CDR3 reads CASSSGLAGETQYF. CDR3 nucleotide sequence: TGTGCCAGCAGCTCCGGACTAGCCGGGGAGACCCAGTACTTC. The rearrangement joins TRBV7-2 to TRBJ2-5, with 8 nucleotides matching TRBD2. CDR3 size: 14 residues. The germline gives CDR1 SGHTA, CDR2 FQGNSA. J lost 5 bases, V lost 4 bases, and 6 bases had no gene match.

This clonotype ranks as medium-sized (0.01 to 0.1%). This chain links TRBV5-1 with TRBJ2-7; the match to TRBD1 covers 7 bases. CDR1 is SGHRS and CDR2 is YFSETQ in the germline V gene. V lost 1 base, J lost 7 bases, and 14 bases stayed unmatched. This CDR3 has 16 amino acids. The CDR3 reads CASSLYRGPPPGEQYF. The CDR3 coding sequence is TGCGCCAGCAGCTTGTACAGGGGTCCCCCTCCGGGGGAGCAGTACTTC.

This clonotype is judged medium-sized (0.01 to 0.1%). The J gene is TRBJ2-7, the V gene TRBV7-2; D ambiguous. CDR3 length: 15 amino acids. Germline V gives CDR1 SGHTA, CDR2 FQGNSA. Trimming removed 5 bases from V and 1 base from J, with 15 bases in between. CDR3 DNA sequence: TGTGCCAGCAGCCCGGTTGTGGGCCCATCCTACGAGCAGTACTTC. It is translated as CASSPVVGPSYEQYF.

This clonotype occurred many times. The J gene is TRBJ1-5, the V gene TRBV7-2; 9 nucleotides line up with TRBD1. V was clipped by 5 bases and J by 5 bases; unmatched bases: 7. CDR3 length: 15 residues. The germline V gene encodes CDR1 SGHTA and CDR2 FQGNSA. In nucleotides, the CDR3 is TGTGCCAGCAGCCTAGGGGGACAGGGCCATCAGCCCCAGCATTTT. It encodes CASSLGGQGHQPQHF.

This clonotype has a count of ten or more. The chain combines TRBV29-1 with TRBJ1-5; D perhaps matches TRBD1 (5 bases). V was trimmed by 4 bases and J by 2 bases, leaving 6 bases between them. The CDR3 spans 12 residues. Germline CDR1 reads SQVTM; CDR2 reads ANQGSEA. The CDR3 spells CSVVTGNQPQHF. The CDR3 DNA reads as TGCAGCGTTGTGACAGGCAATCAGCCCCAGCATTTT.

This clonotype was counted at least ten times. V gene TRBV10-2 combines with J gene TRBJ1-5; 10 bases are a match to TRBD1. J lost 2 bases, V lost 4 bases, and 2 bases had no gene match. Per the germline V gene, CDR1 is WSHSY and CDR2 is SAAADI. The CDR3 runs to 15 residues. CDR3 nucleotide sequence: TGCGCCAGCAGTGGGACAGGGGGACGCAATCAGCCCCAGCATTTT. It translates to CASSGTGGRNQPQHF.

This clonotype was counted at least ten times. The chain couples TRBV27 to TRBJ2-6, with D unclear. Trimming took 3 bases from V and 0 from J, leaving 6 bases between them. Germline-derived CDR1 and CDR2 are MNHEY and SMNVEV (reference sequence). The length of the CDR3 is 15 residues. This CDR3 reads CASSFADSGANVLTF. Here the CDR3 DNA reads TGTGCCAGCAGTTTCGCAGACTCTGGGGCCAACGTCCTGACTTTC.

Within the sample, this clonotype is medium-sized. V usage is TRBV6-5 and J usage is TRBJ2-2; D perhaps matches TRBD1 (5 bases). Germline CDR1 and CDR2: MNHEY and SVGAGI. This CDR3 is built from 13 residues. The V and J ends lost 10 bases and 6 bases respectively, with 15 bases between them. The CDR3 nucleotides are TGTGCCACTAGGAGAGGCAGGGCCGGGGAGCTGTTTTTT. Translated: CATRRGRAGELFF.

There are many counts of this clonotype. The J gene is TRBJ1-6, the V gene TRBV7-2; D ambiguous. The ends were cut back, 3 bases at V and 6 bases at J, with 9 bases in the middle. From germline, CDR1 is SGHTA and CDR2 FQGNSA. The CDR3 is 14 residues long. This CDR3 reads CASSFTQINSPLHF. The CDR3 nucleotides read TGTGCCAGCAGCTTCACCCAGATTAATTCACCCCTCCACTTT.

This clonotype turned up a few times. The chain is built from TRBV11-2 and TRBJ2-7, with TRBD1 matching over 9 bases. Trimming at V came to 4 bases and at J to 5 bases, leaving 3 bases not matched to a gene. The CDR3 spans 13 residues. Germline values: CDR1 SGHAT, CDR2 FQNNGV. CDR3 nucleotides: TGTGCCAGCAGCTGGGGACAGGGTAACGAGCAGTACTTC. This codes for CASSWGQGNEQYF.

Sample share makes this clonotype medium-sized. V usage is TRBV4-1 and J usage is TRBJ1-1; weak D call: TRBD1 (6 bases). This CDR3 is built from 12 residues. V lost 4 bases and J 6 bases, leaving 9 bases between the germline ends. Germline assignment: CDR1 MGHRA and CDR2 YSYEKL. The CDR3 is CASSPTGAEAFF. Here the CDR3 DNA reads TGCGCCAGCAGCCCGACAGGAGCTGAAGCTTTCTTT.

This clonotype has only a few counts. The genes are TRBV19 and TRBJ2-1; TRBD2 agrees at 7 bases. The germline V gene has CDR1 LNHDA and CDR2 SQIVND (reference sequence). This CDR3 has 14 amino acids. J gave up 0 bases and V 6 bases, and 2 bases lay outside the gene matches. The CDR3 protein is CASRGRGSYNEQFF. In nucleotides, the CDR3 is TGTGCCAGTAGGGGGAGGGGCTCCTACAATGAGCAGTTCTTC. Together with reference TRBV19 and TRBJ2-1, the CDR3 gives the full variable domain: DGGITQSPKYLFRKEGQNVTLSCEQNLNHDAMYWYRQDPGQGLRLIYYSQIVNDFQKGDIAEGYSVSREKKESFPLTVTSAQKNPTAFYLCASRGRGSYNEQFFGPGTRLTVL.

This clonotype has at least ten counts. The chain has TRBV18 and TRBJ2-7; 8 bases map to TRBD1. Germline V gene data show CDR1 as KGHSH and CDR2 as LQKENI. The CDR3 sequence is 14 residues long. Unmatched junction bases numbered 7, after V lost 6 bases and J lost 3 bases. The CDR3 here is CASSPGTGVYEQYF. The CDR3 bases are TGTGCCAGCTCTCCCGGGACAGGTGTCTACGAGCAGTACTTC.

This clonotype came up many times. J is TRBJ1-1 and V is TRBV4-3; TRBD1 agrees at 8 bases. This CDR3 is built from 15 residues. Germline trimming cut 1 base from V and 5 bases from J; bases unmatched to any gene: 6. Germline CDR1 LGHNA, CDR2 YSLEER. CDR3 protein: CASSQVRQGRTEAFF. The CDR3 nucleotides read TGCGCCAGCAGCCAAGTAAGACAGGGGAGGACTGAAGCTTTCTTT.

This clonotype occurred many times. This rearrangement joins TRBV10-1 to TRBJ2-2; D gene ambiguous. This CDR3 comprises 13 residues. Germline-derived CDR1 and CDR2 are WNHNN and SYGVQD (reference sequence). Trimming took 8 bases from V and 4 from J, leaving 11 bases between them. The CDR3 DNA sequence: TGCGCCAGCGCCAAAAGTAGCACCGGGGAGCTGTTTTTT. This codes for CASAKSSTGELFF.

By share, this clonotype ranks as medium-sized. V gene TRBV20-1 combines with J gene TRBJ2-3; no reliable D call. The CDR3 loop spans 16 amino acids. V lost 3 bases and J lost 4, with 20 bases in between. Looked up from germline, CDR1 is DFQATT and CDR2 is SNEGSKA (reference sequence). CDR3 in amino acids: CSASHRFVIEADTQYF. Here the CDR3 DNA reads TGCAGTGCTAGTCATAGGTTTGTAATTGAGGCAGATACGCAGTATTTT.